This T cell receptor beta chain was sequenced for a study of brain T cells in children with intractable seizures. TCRdb's copy holds only in-frame clones and misses some; the assay was immunoSEQ multiplex PCR. The data contain approximately 110,000 clones, 94% of them singletons. Only cases whose brain tissue showed the highest T cell transcript signatures were sequenced. Germline values: CDR1 SNHLY, CDR2 FYNNEI. The CDR3 consists of 13 residues. Trimming cost V 1 base and J 7 bases, with 7 bases left between them. This chain links TRBV2 with TRBJ2-2; no clear D gene. This clonotype was sampled from a boy younger than two with hemimegalencephaly and intractable seizures. Sequenced here: peripheral blood, sampled at surgery. CDR3 coding DNA: TGTGCCAGCAGTGAAGTGTCATACGGGGAGCTGTTTTTT. It is translated as CASSEVSYGELFF.